A single sample is the source of the 29 T cell receptor beta chains below, sequenced in a study of cytomegalovirus exposure and HLA in healthy donors. Researchers ran the PCR with 60 Vbeta and 13 Jbeta primers. Profiled with immunoSEQ multiplex PCR; TCRdb holds only in-frame clones, not every one. The sample has more than 85,000 clones, 76% seen once. Sequences were obtained from PBMCs. Every receptor here comes from a woman in her 50s in good health and CMV-seropositive.

There are a few counts of this clone. The chain uses TRBV18 and TRBJ2-7; the D gene is possibly TRBD1 (6 bases). Between the trimmed V and J ends, which lost 1 base and 5 bases, there was a span of 15 bases. The CDR3 covers 15 residues. The germline V gene has CDR1 KGHSH and CDR2 LQKENI. The CDR3, as DNA: TGTGCCAGCTCACCACGGTCAGGGGTGGTACACGAGCAGTACTTC. This sequence encodes CASSPRSGVVHEQYF.

The chain joins TRBV25-1 to TRBJ1-2; a possible D gene is TRBD1 (6 bases). CDR1 and CDR2 (germline): MGHDK, SYGVNS. This CDR3 has 13 amino acids. The germline V and J ends were trimmed by 1 base and 8 bases, with 11 bases remaining between them. DNA of the CDR3: TGTGCCAGCAGTGAATGGCCAGGGGTAGGCTACACCTTC. Residues: CASSEWPGVGYTF.

The chain recombines TRBV5-4 with TRBJ2-7; TRBD2 matches 9 bases. The V gene's germline CDR1 is SGHNT and CDR2 YYREEE (reference sequence). There are 16 residues in the CDR3. V gave up 2 bases and J gave up 4 bases; unmatched junction bases: 10. The DNA for the CDR3 is TGTGCCAGCAGCTTTTCGCCTGGCGGGGGGGCGTACGAGCAGTACTTC. This gives the protein CASSFSPGGGAYEQYF.

The J gene is TRBJ1-1, the V gene TRBV5-5, with a tentative D call TRBD1 (5 bases). The CDR3 runs 17 residues. Trimming removed 0 bases from V and 1 base from J, with 16 bases in between. The germline V gene has CDR1 SGHKS and CDR2 YYEKEE (reference sequence). CDR3: CASSLVWGRRRNTEAFF. The CDR3 DNA sequence: TGTGCCAGCAGCTTGGTCTGGGGCCGCCGAAGGAACACTGAAGCTTTCTTT.

The chain recombines TRBV30 with TRBJ1-5, with 7 bases identical to TRBD1. V trimming: 2 bases; J trimming: 4 bases; junction bases outside the gene matches: 2. Germline V gene lookup returns CDR1 GTSNPN and CDR2 SVGIG (reference sequence). This CDR3 spans 13 amino acids. The CDR3 region has the DNA TGTGCCTGGAGTTGGGACAGAAATCAGCCCCAGCATTTT. Translated, it gives CAWSWDRNQPQHF. The entire variable domain, with the rest obtained from reference TRBV30 and TRBJ1-5, is as follows: SQTIHQWPATLVQPVGSPLSLECTVEGTSNPNLYWYRQAAGRGLQLLFYSVGIGQISSEVPQNLSASRPQDRQFILSSKKLLLSDSGFYLCAWSWDRNQPQHFGDGTRLSIL.

The rearrangement links TRBV10-3 to TRBJ2-3; weak D call: TRBD2 (6 bases). Trimming took 2 bases from V and 1 from J, leaving 10 bases between them. From germline, CDR1 is ENHRY and CDR2 SYGVKD. CDR3 length equals 15 residues. The CDR3 protein is CAISELGGGTDTQYF. The CDR3, as DNA: TGTGCCATCAGTGAGCTGGGCGGGGGCACAGATACGCAGTATTTT.

The CDR3 sequence is CASSQVGTGKAFF. CDR3 bases: TGTGCCAGCAGCCAAGTCGGGACAGGGAAAGCTTTCTTT. The chain links TRBV14 to TRBJ1-1; TRBD1 agrees at 9 bases. This CDR3 spans 13 amino acids. Trimming took 1 base from V and 9 from J; bases not matched to a gene: 3. Germline V gives CDR1 SGHDN, CDR2 FVKESK.

The V call is TRBV29-1, the J call TRBJ1-2; D may be TRBD1 (6 bases). Germline V lookup: CDR1 SQVTM, CDR2 ANQGSEA. The V end was cut by 6 bases, the J end by 10 bases, with 21 bases between. The CDR3 has 13 amino acids. The CDR3 spells CSVGQQGMNHYTF. In nucleotides, the CDR3 is TGCAGCGTAGGCCAACAGGGAATGAACCACTACACCTTC.

The chain uses TRBV9 and TRBJ1-5, with D hard to call. The CDR3 contains 13 residues. Trimming took 5 bases from V and 5 from J, leaving 11 bases between them. The V gene's germline CDR1 is SGDLS and CDR2 YYNGEE. CDR3 in amino acids: CASSRNPDQPQHF. The CDR3 DNA reads TGTGCCAGCAGTCGTAATCCGGATCAGCCCCAGCATTTT.

This clone has only a few counts. The chain is built from TRBV5-4 and TRBJ1-1; 7 nucleotides agree with TRBD1. The germline gives CDR1 SGHNT, CDR2 YYREEE (reference sequence). CDR3 size: 14 residues. The V gene end was trimmed by 4 bases and the J gene end by 2 bases; junction bases not matched to a gene: 5. CDR3 in amino acids: CASSPRGINTEAFF. CDR3 nucleotides: TGTGCCAGCAGCCCCAGGGGGATAAACACTGAAGCTTTCTTT.

The chain is built from TRBV7-9 and TRBJ1-1, with TRBD1 matching 8 bases. The CDR3 totals 15 residues. CDR1 is SEHNR, CDR2 FQNEAQ, per germline (reference sequence). After removal of 3 bases from V and 3 bases from J, the junction contained 6 bases not matched to a gene. The CDR3, as DNA: TGTGCCAGCAGCTTCCCCGGGACAGGCGACACTGAAGCTTTCTTT. Residues: CASSFPGTGDTEAFF.

This clone has only one observation. The rearrangement uses TRBV5-5 and TRBJ2-5; possibly TRBD2 for D (6 bases). From germline, CDR1 is SGHKS and CDR2 YYEKEE (reference sequence). CDR3 length: 16 amino acids. V was cut by 0 bases and J by 5 bases, with 17 bases left in between. The CDR3 sequence: CASSLGLAPNRETQYF. The CDR3 nucleotides are TGTGCCAGCAGCTTGGGGCTAGCGCCTAACAGGGAGACCCAGTACTTC.

The chain links TRBV5-1 to TRBJ1-2; 7 bases match TRBD1. The CDR3 runs to 12 residues. CDR1 and CDR2 (germline): SGHRS, YFSETQ. V shed 4 bases and J 4 bases; nucleotides not matched to a gene: 1. CDR3 sequence reads: CASSGTVYGYTF. The DNA for the CDR3 is TGCGCCAGCAGCGGGACAGTCTATGGCTACACCTTC. The full variable domain, in which reference TRBV5-1 and TRBJ1-2 provide the parts outside the CDR3, is KAGVTQTPRYLIKTRGQQVTLSCSPISGHRSVSWYQQTPGQGLQFLFEYFSETQRNKGNFPGRFSGRQFSNSRSEMNVSTLELGDSALYLCASSGTVYGYTFGSGTRLTVV.

The chain is built from TRBV6-5 and TRBJ2-7; a possible D gene is TRBD2 (6 bases). Germline CDR1 and CDR2: MNHEY and SVGAGI. Trimming left V 2 bases short and J 5 bases short, with 13 bases between. The CDR3 has 14 residues. CDR3 protein: CASSYGLASNEQYF. The CDR3 DNA follows: TGTGCCAGCAGTTACGGGCTAGCGAGCAACGAGCAGTACTTC.

The gene calls are TRBV11-2 and TRBJ1-2, with TRBD1 matching over 7 bases. J gave up 8 bases and V 3 bases, and 6 bases lay outside the gene matches. The CDR3 has 13 residues. The germline V gene encodes CDR1 SGHAT and CDR2 FQNNGV. The CDR3 nucleotides read TGTGCCAGCAGCTTGACAGGGTACGAAGGCTACACCTTC. It is translated as CASSLTGYEGYTF.

Only one count was recorded for this clone. This rearrangement joins TRBV10-1 to TRBJ1-1, with 8 bases aligning to TRBD1. The CDR3 spans 15 residues. V lost 3 bases and J lost 4; bases outside the gene matches: 7. The germline gives CDR1 WNHNN, CDR2 SYGVQD (reference sequence). The DNA for the CDR3 is TGCGCCAGCAGTGAAAGCGGACAGGGTCTCACTGAAGCTTTCTTT. Its protein is CASSESGQGLTEAFF.

This clone was seen a single time. The chain employs TRBV6-7 and TRBJ1-2, with D perhaps TRBD1 (5 bases). TRBV6-7 is given ORF status, its function remaining uncertain. V was clipped by 11 bases and J by 9 bases, with 16 bases between them. The CDR3 totals 11 residues. This CDR3 reads CAARWGGSYTF. The DNA of the CDR3 is TGTGCCGCCAGGTGGGGCGGGAGCTACACCTTC.

J is TRBJ2-1 and V is TRBV19; D may be TRBD2 (6 bases). V dropped 7 bases and J dropped 0 bases, with 16 bases sitting between them. The CDR3 sequence is 16 residues long. Germline V gene lookup returns CDR1 LNHDA and CDR2 SQIVND (reference sequence). CDR3 DNA sequence: TGTGCCAGTATTAGGTCTAGCGTAACCTCCTACAATGAGCAGTTCTTC. Translated, it gives CASIRSSVTSYNEQFF.

The chain carries TRBV7-9 and TRBJ1-2; TRBD1 is a possible D gene (5 bases). V was cut by 3 bases and J by 4 bases, with 15 bases left in between. CDR1 is SEHNR and CDR2 is FQNEAQ in the germline V gene (reference sequence). This CDR3 spans 15 amino acids. CDR3 protein: CASSLPGRVVYGYTF. Here the CDR3 DNA reads TGTGCCAGCAGCTTGCCGGGCAGGGTCGTCTATGGCTACACCTTC.

The chain recombines TRBV7-6 with TRBJ2-1, with 10 bases identical to TRBD1. The CDR3 is 15 residues long. Germline V gene sequence: CDR1 SGHVS, CDR2 FNYEAQ. With V trimmed by 7 bases and J by 2 bases, 5 bases remained unmatched. The CDR3 region is CASNPGTGAYNEQFF. In DNA, the CDR3 is TGTGCCAGCAACCCCGGGACAGGGGCCTACAATGAGCAGTTCTTC.

This clone was found a few times. V gene TRBV19 combines with J gene TRBJ1-1; D unresolved. Trimming shortened V by 6 bases and J by 2 bases, and 13 bases separated the two germline ends. This CDR3 contains 14 residues. CDR1 LNHDA and CDR2 SQIVND come from the germline V gene (reference sequence). CDR3 in amino acids: CASSLRVYNTEAFF. The CDR3 coding sequence is TGTGCCAGTAGCCTAAGAGTATACAACACTGAAGCTTTCTTT.

The chain joins TRBV9 to TRBJ2-7, with TRBD1 identical over 7 bases. The CDR3 has 13 amino acids. Per the germline V gene, CDR1 is SGDLS and CDR2 is YYNGEE. The ends lost 4 bases at V and 5 bases at J; junction bases unmatched: 6. The CDR3 DNA follows: TGTGCCAGCAGCCCCCAGGGGGTCGACGAGCAGTACTTC. It translates to CASSPQGVDEQYF.

The chain carries TRBV15 and TRBJ1-6; 10 nucleotides match TRBD1. This CDR3 has 18 residues. Losses at the gene ends were 4 bases for V and 0 bases for J; bases not matched to a gene: 6. The V gene's germline CDR1 is LNHNV and CDR2 YYDKDF (reference sequence). CDR3: CATSKGGQGSSYNSPLHF. CDR3 coding DNA: TGTGCCACCAGCAAGGGGGGACAGGGGAGCTCCTATAATTCACCCCTCCACTTT.

This chain links TRBV5-8 with TRBJ2-1; 7 nucleotides line up with TRBD2. V lost 0 bases to trimming and J lost 1 base; unmatched junction nucleotides: 10. Germline V gives CDR1 SGHTS, CDR2 YDEGEE. There are 18 residues in the CDR3. The CDR3 nucleotides are TGTGCCAGCAGCTTGGCCGTGTTTGCGGGAGTTTCCTACAATGAGCAGTTCTTC. Its translation: CASSLAVFAGVSYNEQFF.

By frequency in the sample, this clone is medium-sized. V usage is TRBV19 and J usage is TRBJ2-7; D might be TRBD2 (6 bases). V dropped 4 bases and J dropped 3 bases, with 13 bases sitting between them. Germline V gives CDR1 LNHDA, CDR2 SQIVND (reference sequence). The CDR3 contains 14 residues. CDR3 nucleotide sequence: TGTGCCAGTAGTACAATGGGACTTAGCTACGAGCAGTACTTC. Residues: CASSTMGLSYEQYF.

The chain uses TRBV5-6 and TRBJ2-7; possible D gene TRBD2, 5 bases. The CDR3 loop spans 16 amino acids. The germline gives CDR1 SGHDT, CDR2 YYEEEE. V was pared by 0 bases and J by 2 bases, with 15 bases between. The CDR3 loop is CASSLVRGRVTYEQYF. DNA for the CDR3: TGTGCCAGCAGCTTGGTGAGAGGGCGCGTTACCTACGAGCAGTACTTC. Variable domain in full (rest from reference TRBV5-6 and TRBJ2-7): DAGVTQSPTHLIKTRGQQVTLRCSPKSGHDTVSWYQQALGQGPQFIFQYYEEEERQRGNFPDRFSGHQFPNYSSELNVNALLLGDSALYLCASSLVRGRVTYEQYFGPGTRLTVT.

Only one count was recorded for this clone. The chain employs TRBV5-8 and TRBJ2-7; 11 bases agree with TRBD2. Germline trimming cut 7 bases from V and 4 bases from J; bases unmatched to any gene: 7. The germline gives CDR1 SGHTS, CDR2 YDEGEE. This CDR3 has 14 amino acids. The CDR3: CASPPGLAEYEQYF. In DNA form, the CDR3 reads TGTGCCAGCCCGCCGGGACTAGCGGAGTACGAGCAGTACTTC.

The chain uses TRBV29-1 and TRBJ1-5; tentatively, D is TRBD1 (5 bases). This CDR3 is built from 15 residues. CDR1 is SQVTM, CDR2 ANQGSEA, per germline. The ends were cut back, 5 bases at V and 0 bases at J, with 14 bases in the middle. CDR3 DNA sequence: TGCAGCGTTCAAACAGGTCCTTATAGCAATCAGCCCCAGCATTTT. It yields the protein CSVQTGPYSNQPQHF.

The gene calls are TRBV5-1 and TRBJ2-7, with 7 bases lining up with TRBD2. Trimming cost V 7 bases and J 7 bases; bases outside gene matches: 17. Germline V CDR1 and CDR2: SGHRS, YFSETQ. The length of the CDR3 is 15 residues. The CDR3, as DNA: TGCGCCAGCGGCGAGCGGGGCATGGGAATTTGGGAGCAGTACTTC. It codes for CASGERGMGIWEQYF.